The clone carrying this T cell receptor (beta chain) appeared a few times. RNA extraction was followed by reverse transcription into cDNA, which acted as the sequencing template. Using immunoSEQ multiplex PCR, the repertoire was profiled, and TCRdb retains in-frame clones only, with some absent. In the table there are about 120,000 clones, less than 45% of which are singletons. Germline loops: CDR1 SGHTA, CDR2 FQGNSA. The CDR3 loop spans 17 amino acids. Germline trimming cut 1 base from V and 5 bases from J; bases unmatched to any gene: 7. The data belong to a study of CD8+ T cells in alopecia areata.

The receptor comes from a human donor with alopecia areata. The genes are TRBV7-2 and TRBJ2-7, with 14 nucleotides matching TRBD2. Sequencing was carried out using CD4+ T cells sorted from blood. CDR3 coding DNA: TGTGCCAGCAGCTTAGAGGGGGGGACTAGCGGGAGTGACGAGCAGTACTTC. Translation gives CASSLEGGTSGSDEQYF.